The 8 T cell receptor beta chains reported below all come from one sample, sequenced in a study of Tregs in tolerant kidney transplant recipients. Here immunoSEQ multiplex PCR was the method, and the copy in TCRdb shows in-frame clones only, minus some. This sample yields some 80,000 clones, of which 98% are seen a single time; about 0.5% belongs to the top ten. Source: CD4+ T cells from blood, taken before the transplant. The source of these receptors is a human donor who received a combined kidney and bone marrow transplant.

This clone was detected only once. V and J are TRBV6-1 and TRBJ1-2; D not resolved. This CDR3 has 12 residues. Germline V gene sequence: CDR1 MNHNS, CDR2 SASEGT. V lost 3 bases to trimming and J lost 4 bases, with 6 bases between them. The CDR3 region is CASSDRFYGYTF. The CDR3 coding sequence is TGTGCCAGCAGTGACAGGTTCTATGGCTACACCTTC.

The gene calls are TRBV5-5 and TRBJ1-1; 8 positions match TRBD1. CDR1 and CDR2 (germline): SGHKS, YYEKEE (reference sequence). This CDR3 has 20 residues. V lost 4 bases to trimming and J lost 1 base; unmatched junction nucleotides: 21. The CDR3 DNA is TGTGCCAGCAGCCTGCGGGTACCAGGGGGCGTCCAGTTCAAGAACACTGAAGCTTTCTTT. It yields the protein CASSLRVPGGVQFKNTEAFF. The entire variable domain, with the rest obtained from reference TRBV5-5 and TRBJ1-1, is as follows: DAGVTQSPTHLIKTRGQQVTLRCSPISGHKSVSWYQQVLGQGPQFIFQYYEKEERGRGNFPDRFSARQFPNYSSELNVNALLLGDSALYLCASSLRVPGGVQFKNTEAFFGQGTRLTVV.

Here the CDR3 reads CAISESTLAGDEQYF. The CDR3 nucleotides are TGTGCCATCAGTGAGTCGACTCTAGCGGGCGACGAGCAGTACTTC. The V gene is TRBV10-3, the J gene TRBJ2-7; 8 nucleotides match TRBD2. V was pared by 0 bases and J by 5 bases, with 6 bases of the junction left unmatched. CDR3 length: 15 amino acids. Germline CDR1 reads ENHRY; CDR2 reads SYGVKD.

This chain connects TRBV7-2 to TRBJ2-2, with D maybe TRBD2 (6 bases). CDR1 is SGHTA and CDR2 is FQGNSA in the germline V gene. V was pared by 2 bases and J by 5 bases, with 15 bases between. The CDR3 has 16 amino acids. The CDR3 region has the DNA TGTGCCAGCAGCTTATTCCCGGCTAGCGATACCGGGGAGCTGTTTTTT. Amino acids: CASSLFPASDTGELFF.

The V and J genes are TRBV15 and TRBJ2-3; 9 positions match TRBD2. Per germline, CDR1 LNHNV and CDR2 YYDKDF (reference sequence). V lost 3 bases and J lost 6; bases outside the gene matches: 4. CDR3 length: 14 residues. The CDR3: CATSSGTSLDTQYF. The CDR3 DNA follows: TGTGCCACCAGCAGCGGGACTAGCCTCGATACGCAGTATTTT.

The chain uses TRBV18 and TRBJ1-1; D is unresolved. Trimming shortened V by 3 bases and J by 4 bases, and 15 bases separated the two germline ends. Germline V lookup: CDR1 KGHSH, CDR2 LQKENI. The length of the CDR3 is 15 residues. This CDR3 reads CASSPRAADFTEAFF. DNA of the CDR3: TGTGCCAGCTCACCGCGGGCCGCAGATTTCACTGAAGCTTTCTTT.

The table lists this clone with a count of one. The J gene is TRBJ1-1, the V gene TRBV10-3; tentative D call: TRBD1 (6 bases). The germline CDR1 and CDR2 sequences are ENHRY and SYGVKD. V dropped 3 bases and J dropped 4 bases, with 12 bases sitting between them. CDR3 length: 14 amino acids. The CDR3 DNA reads TGTGCCATCAGTGATGAACAGGGAAGCACTGAAGCTTTCTTT. It is translated as CAISDEQGSTEAFF.

The chain joins TRBV9 to TRBJ1-5, with 8 bases that match TRBD1. This CDR3 is 15 amino acids long. The trim removed 3 bases at V and 0 bases at J, leaving 2 bases unmatched. The germline CDR1 and CDR2 sequences are SGDLS and YYNGEE. The CDR3 DNA reads as TGTGCCAGCAGCGCGACAGGGGATAGCAATCAGCCCCAGCATTTT. Translating gives CASSATGDSNQPQHF.